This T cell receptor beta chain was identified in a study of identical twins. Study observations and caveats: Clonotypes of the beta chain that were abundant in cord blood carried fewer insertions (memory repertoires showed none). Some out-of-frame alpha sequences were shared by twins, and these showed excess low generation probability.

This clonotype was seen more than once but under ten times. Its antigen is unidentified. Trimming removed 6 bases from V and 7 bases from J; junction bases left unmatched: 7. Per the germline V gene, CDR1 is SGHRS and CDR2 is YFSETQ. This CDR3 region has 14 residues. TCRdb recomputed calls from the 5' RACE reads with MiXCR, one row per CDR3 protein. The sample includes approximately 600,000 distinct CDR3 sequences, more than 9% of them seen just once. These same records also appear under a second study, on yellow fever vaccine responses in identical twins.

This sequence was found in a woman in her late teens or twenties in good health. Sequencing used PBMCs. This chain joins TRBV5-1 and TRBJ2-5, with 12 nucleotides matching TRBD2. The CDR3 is CASNRLAGVGTQYF. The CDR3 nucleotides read TGCGCCAGCAACCGACTAGCGGGGGTTGGGACCCAGTACTTC.